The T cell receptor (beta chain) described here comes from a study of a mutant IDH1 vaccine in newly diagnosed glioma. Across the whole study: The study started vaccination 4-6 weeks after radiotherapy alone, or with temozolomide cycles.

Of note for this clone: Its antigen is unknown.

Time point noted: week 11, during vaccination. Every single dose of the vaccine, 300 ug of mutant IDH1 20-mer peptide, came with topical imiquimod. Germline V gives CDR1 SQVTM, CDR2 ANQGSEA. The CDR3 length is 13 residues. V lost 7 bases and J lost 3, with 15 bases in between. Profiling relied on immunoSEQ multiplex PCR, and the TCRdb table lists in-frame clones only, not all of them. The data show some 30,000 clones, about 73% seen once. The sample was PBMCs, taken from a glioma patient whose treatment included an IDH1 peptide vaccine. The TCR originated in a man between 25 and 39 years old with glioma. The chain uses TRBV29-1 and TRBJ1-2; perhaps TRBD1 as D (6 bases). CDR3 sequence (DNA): TGCAGCGCTTTGACAGGCCCCGACTATGGCTACACCTTC. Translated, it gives CSALTGPDYGYTF.